These 31 T cell receptor beta chains came from one sample sequenced in a study of blood T cell repertoires in COVID-19. Method: immunoSEQ multiplex PCR; TCRdb's copy keeps in-frame clones and lacks some. Of approximately 230,000 clones in the sample, around four fifths were seen once. The sequenced sample was peripheral blood. These receptors originate from a man aged 30 to 45 with active or convalescent COVID-19.

The CDR3 sequence is CASSPFRAKNIQYF. For the CDR3, the DNA is TGTGCCAGCAGCCCGTTTCGAGCCAAAAACATTCAGTACTTC. The chain uses TRBV7-2 and TRBJ2-4; the D is unclear. This CDR3 spans 14 amino acids. CDR1 is SGHTA and CDR2 is FQGNSA in the germline V gene. V gave up 5 bases and J gave up 0 bases, with 8 bases separating them.

The J gene is TRBJ1-2, the V gene TRBV2; no clear D. The germline V gene encodes CDR1 SNHLY and CDR2 FYNNEI. The CDR3 totals 11 residues. The ends were cut back, 6 bases at V and 4 bases at J, with 6 bases in the middle. The DNA of the CDR3 is TGTGCCAGCAGCCGCAGCTATGGCTACACCTTC. It is translated as CASSRSYGYTF.

V is TRBV24-1 and J is TRBJ2-1, with D perhaps matching TRBD2 (5 bases). Trimming took 0 bases from V and 0 from J, leaving 8 bases between them. There are 16 residues in the CDR3. CDR1 is KGHDR and CDR2 is SFDVKD in the germline V gene. DNA of the CDR3: TGTGCCACCAGTGATTTGGGGGAGAGCTCCTACAATGAGCAGTTCTTC. This translates into CATSDLGESSYNEQFF.

This clone has a handful of counts. The chain couples TRBV14 to TRBJ1-4; tentative D call: TRBD1 (6 bases). This CDR3 region has 12 residues. V shed 4 bases and J shed 13 bases, with 13 bases lying between them. Germline loops: CDR1 SGHDN, CDR2 FVKESK. CDR3 residues: CASSRQGLLLFF. The CDR3 nucleotides read TGTGCCAGCAGCCGTCAGGGGCTCTTACTGTTTTTT.

The chain couples TRBV12-2 to TRBJ2-7; TRBD1, the table's D call, was not compared with the DNA. TRBV12-2 is classified as a pseudogene. The CDR3 sequence is 16 residues long. The CDR3 region is CASRLDGQERSYEQYF. CDR3 DNA: TGTGCAAGTCGCTTAGATGGACAGGAAAGATCCTACGAGCAGTACTTC.

The chain carries TRBV6-6 and TRBJ2-3, with 10 positions matching TRBD1. This CDR3 is 14 amino acids long. Germline V CDR1 and CDR2: MNHNY, SVGAGI (reference sequence). The V and J ends lost 6 bases and 3 bases, in that order; junction bases with no gene match: 3. The CDR3 DNA reads as TGTGCCAGCAGGAGACAGGGGGCGACAGATACGCAGTATTTT. This codes for CASRRQGATDTQYF.

The CDR3 DNA sequence: TGCGCCAGCAGCTCCCCTGGGGGACAAATCACAGATACGCAGTATTTT. The encoded protein is CASSSPGGQITDTQYF. The rearrangement joins TRBV5-1 to TRBJ2-3; a weak D match, TRBD1 (6 bases). This CDR3 contains 16 residues. Germline loops: CDR1 SGHRS, CDR2 YFSETQ. V was trimmed by 3 bases and J by 2 bases, leaving 16 bases between them.

The chain recombines TRBV4-1 with TRBJ2-1; perhaps TRBD2 as D (6 bases). The germline CDR1 and CDR2 sequences are MGHRA and YSYEKL. The V end lost 1 base, the J end lost 8 bases, and 9 bases lay between the germline ends. This CDR3 has 13 residues. The CDR3 spells CASSQGWGDEQFF. Here the CDR3 DNA reads TGCGCCAGCAGCCAAGGTTGGGGGGATGAGCAGTTCTTC.

The chain is built from TRBV21-1 and TRBJ1-2; the table's D call TRBD1 went unverified against the DNA. TRBV21-1 corresponds to a pseudogene. The CDR3 runs to 18 residues. In nucleotides, the CDR3 is TGTGCCAGCAGCAAAGATAAGACAGGGTTTGGATATGACTATGGCTACACCTTC. Amino acids: CASSKDKTGFGYDYGYTF.

The V gene is TRBV5-1, the J gene TRBJ2-1; no firm D call. Deletions cut 0 bases from V and 8 bases from J, with 9 bases between. This CDR3 contains 13 residues. Germline V lookup: CDR1 SGHRS, CDR2 YFSETQ. This CDR3 is CASSLAGFDEQFF. CDR3 coding DNA: TGCGCCAGCAGCTTGGCGGGTTTCGATGAGCAGTTCTTC.

The DNA of the CDR3 is TGTGCCAGTAGAGGACAGGGTCGAAACACTGAAGCTTTCTTT. The encoded protein is CASRGQGRNTEAFF. V and J are TRBV19 and TRBJ1-1, with 8 nucleotides matching TRBD1. V trimming: 6 bases; J trimming: 2 bases; junction bases outside the gene matches: 5. Germline-derived CDR1 and CDR2 are LNHDA and SQIVND (reference sequence). The CDR3 is 14 amino acids.

The chain has TRBV6-1 and TRBJ2-7; TRBD1 matches at 9 bases. The germline CDR1 and CDR2 sequences are MNHNS and SASEGT. J was trimmed by 9 bases and V by 2 bases; bases with no gene match: 8. The CDR3 contains 14 residues. The CDR3 is CASSETTGGAAQYF. The CDR3 DNA sequence: TGTGCCAGCAGTGAAACGACAGGGGGGGCAGCGCAGTACTTC.

The table lists this clone with a count of one. This chain links TRBV19 with TRBJ1-1, with a weak D call TRBD1 (5 bases). The CDR3 length is 14 residues. With 6 bases removed from V and 0 bases from J, the gap between germline ends came to 11 bases. Germline loops: CDR1 LNHDA, CDR2 SQIVND (reference sequence). The CDR3 spells CASSGHSLNTEAFF. CDR3 in DNA: TGTGCCAGTAGCGGACACAGCCTGAACACTGAAGCTTTCTTT.

CDR3 loop: CASTVDPSGNTEAFF. The CDR3 coding sequence is TGTGCCAGCACCGTAGATCCGAGTGGGAACACTGAAGCTTTCTTT. The rearrangement joins TRBV6-5 to TRBJ1-1, with no clear D. Germline-derived CDR1 and CDR2 are MNHEY and SVGAGI. The CDR3 is made up of 15 amino acids. V lost 7 bases, J lost 1 base, and 16 bases lay in between.

The chain uses TRBV29-1 and TRBJ1-1; 8 bases agree with TRBD1. Germline CDR1 SQVTM, CDR2 ANQGSEA. The V segment lost 7 bases and the J segment 3 bases; nucleotides outside the gene matches: 10. CDR3 size: 14 residues. The CDR3 here is CSARPRGRDTEAFF. CDR3 DNA: TGCAGCGCTCGGCCCAGGGGGCGCGACACTGAAGCTTTCTTT.

The CDR3 DNA follows: TGTGCCAGCAGCACGGGGGAGCGGCCCCAGCATTTT. Translation gives CASSTGERPQHF. The chain combines TRBV21-1 with TRBJ1-5. TRBV21-1 is a recognized pseudogene. This CDR3 has 12 amino acids.

This clone occurred once. The rearrangement uses TRBV28 and TRBJ1-1; D remains ambiguous. Per the germline V gene, CDR1 is MDHEN and CDR2 is SYDVKM. This CDR3 contains 15 residues. V lost 6 bases and J lost 4, with 18 bases in between. CDR3 in DNA: TGTGCCAGCAGACCCCCTAGGGTTCGGGGCACTGAAGCTTTCTTT. Protein sequence: CASRPPRVRGTEAFF.

This clone was picked up one time. The rearrangement uses TRBV4-3 and TRBJ1-3, with TRBD1 as a possible D gene (5 bases). The CDR3 covers 15 residues. The germline gives CDR1 LGHNA, CDR2 YSLEER. V lost 0 bases, J lost 7 bases, and 13 bases lay in between. The chain's CDR3 is CASSQDPGTWNTIYF. As DNA, the CDR3 is TGCGCCAGCAGCCAAGATCCCGGGACTTGGAACACCATATATTTT.

The chain couples TRBV5-1 to TRBJ2-1; D is perhaps TRBD2 (6 bases). The germline V gene has CDR1 SGHRS and CDR2 YFSETQ. This CDR3 has 14 amino acids. Trimming removed 4 bases from V and 10 bases from J, with 18 bases in between. As DNA, the CDR3 is TGCGCCAGCAGCCAACGGGGGACCGGATGGGAGCAGTTCTTC. This codes for CASSQRGTGWEQFF.

CDR3 DNA: TGTGCCAGCAGGGGGAGGGCGAATGGCACAGATACGCAGTATTTT. Its translation is CASRGRANGTDTQYF. The rearrangement uses TRBV28 and TRBJ2-3; 7 bases line up with TRBD2. There are 15 residues in the CDR3. The germline V gene has CDR1 MDHEN and CDR2 SYDVKM. After removal of 6 bases from V and 1 base from J, the junction contained 7 bases not matched to a gene.

V is TRBV2 and J is TRBJ1-5; D gene uncertain. The CDR3 sequence is 14 residues long. The V gene lost 4 bases and the J gene lost 0 bases, with 7 bases spanning the gap. The germline V gene has CDR1 SNHLY and CDR2 FYNNEI. The CDR3 here is CASSGRSSNQPQHF. The CDR3 DNA sequence: TGTGCCAGCAGTGGACGGAGTAGCAATCAGCCCCAGCATTTT.

CDR3 protein: CASSPLGWSGRAEQFF. DNA for the CDR3: TGTGCCAGCAGTCCCCTGGGTTGGAGCGGGAGGGCCGAGCAGTTCTTC. This chain connects TRBV28 to TRBJ2-1, with 10 bases fitting TRBD2. Germline CDR1 is MDHEN and CDR2 is SYDVKM. Losses at the gene ends were 5 bases for V and 10 bases for J; bases not matched to a gene: 14. This CDR3 has 16 residues. Variable domain in full (rest from reference TRBV28 and TRBJ2-1): DVKVTQSSRYLVKRTGEKVFLECVQDMDHENMFWYRQDPGLGLRLIYFSYDVKMKEKGDIPEGYSVSREKKERFSLILESASTNQTSMYLCASSPLGWSGRAEQFFGPGTRLTVL.

The rearrangement uses TRBV21-1 and TRBJ2-5; the table's TRBD1 call for D was not verified on the DNA. TRBV21-1 is noted as a pseudogene. The length of the CDR3 is 15 residues. CDR3 in amino acids: CASSWTRQSQETQYF. For the CDR3, the DNA is TGTGCCAGCAGCTGGACCCGACAGAGCCAAGAGACCCAGTACTTC.

The genes are TRBV6-6 and TRBJ1-1; D perhaps matches TRBD1 (6 bases). From germline, CDR1 is MNHNY and CDR2 SVGAGI (reference sequence). The CDR3 has 13 amino acids. V shed 5 bases and J shed 3 bases, with 10 bases lying between them. The CDR3 sequence: CASSTWTDTEAFF. DNA for the CDR3: TGTGCCAGCAGTACATGGACAGACACTGAAGCTTTCTTT.

V and J are TRBV20-1 and TRBJ2-3; 10 bases map to TRBD2. CDR1 and CDR2 from the germline V gene are DFQATT and SNEGSKA (reference sequence). Losses at the gene ends were 3 bases for V and 5 bases for J; bases not matched to a gene: 14. The CDR3 extends over 17 amino acids. The CDR3: CSASSSGRRVLKDTQYF. CDR3 bases: TGCAGTGCTAGTTCTAGCGGGAGACGGGTTTTAAAAGATACGCAGTATTTT.

The chain uses TRBV19 and TRBJ2-1; TRBD1 might be the D (5 bases). Per germline, CDR1 LNHDA and CDR2 SQIVND (reference sequence). The V and J ends lost 2 bases and 6 bases respectively, with 14 bases between them. This CDR3 region has 15 residues. The CDR3 coding sequence is TGTGCCAGTAGTATATTCAGGGTACCTGTCAATGAGCAGTTCTTC. Its protein product is CASSIFRVPVNEQFF.

A note on this clone: Other DNA sequences from this sample encode an identical CDR3 as well. This chain links TRBV12-3 or TRBV12-4 with TRBJ1-4; the D is unclear. The CDR3 extends over 13 amino acids. The V and J ends lost 3 bases and 5 bases respectively, with 7 bases between them. CDR3 residues: CASSFTRNEKLFF. CDR3 bases: TGTGCCAGCAGTTTTACGAGGAATGAAAAACTGTTTTTT.

This clone was observed a single time. The genes are TRBV7-2 and TRBJ1-3; 7 nucleotides agree with TRBD1. CDR3 size: 13 residues. The J segment lost 4 bases and the V segment lost 5 bases, leaving 2 bases of the junction unmatched. CDR1 SGHTA and CDR2 FQGNSA come from the germline V gene. The CDR3: CASSADRGNTIYF. For the CDR3, the DNA is TGTGCCAGCAGCGCGGACAGGGGAAACACCATATATTTT.

V gene TRBV7-9 combines with J gene TRBJ1-2, with TRBD1 as a possible D gene (6 bases). The ends were cut back, 4 bases at V and 9 bases at J, with 12 bases in the middle. Germline V CDR1 and CDR2: SEHNR, FQNEAQ (reference sequence). CDR3 length: 12 residues. This chain's CDR3 is CASSSGQRSYTF. DNA of the CDR3: TGTGCCAGCAGCTCCGGACAGCGGAGCTACACCTTC.

V gene TRBV19 combines with J gene TRBJ1-1; a weak D match, TRBD1 (5 bases). The germline CDR1 and CDR2 sequences are LNHDA and SQIVND (reference sequence). This CDR3 region has 13 residues. V was shortened by 0 bases and J by 11 bases, with 13 bases between the two germline ends. Written as DNA, the CDR3 is TGTGCCAGTAGTATAGATCGGGGGGGACGCGCTTTCTTT. Encoded protein: CASSIDRGGRAFF.

V gene TRBV2 combines with J gene TRBJ2-2, with a weak D call TRBD2 (6 bases). In germline, CDR1 is SNHLY, CDR2 FYNNEI. The CDR3 length is 16 residues. V lost 6 bases to trimming and J lost 1 base, with 15 bases between them. In nucleotides, the CDR3 is TGTGCCAGCAGCACCGGGGGACTCCGGAACACCGGGGAGCTGTTTTTT. This translates into CASSTGGLRNTGELFF.